One TCR beta chain is described in this entry. Its antigen is unknown. The authors obtained over 180 million TCR-beta sequences from 15-18 subjects per sequencing run. A single record per CDR3 protein comes from TCRdb applying MiXCR to the 5' RACE reads. The table shows 90,000 to 100,000 distinct CDR3 sequences, with around 3.4% occurring only once. The data stem from a study of neurological immune-mediated disorders. Study summary: The 35 or so multiple sclerosis patients comprised approximately 30 relapsing-remitting and 3 secondary progressive cases. Study-level points and caveats: The greatest degree of TCR clonal expansion was observed in HTLV-1-associated myelopathy, with the lowest in multiple sclerosis, below that of healthy controls.

The V end lost 8 bases, the J end lost 2 bases, and 15 bases lay between the germline ends. CDR3 length: 14 residues. Germline V gene sequence: CDR1 LNHNV, CDR2 YYDKDF (reference sequence). V and J are TRBV15 and TRBJ1-1; D gene uncertain. The sequencing input was PBMCs. The receptor was isolated from a woman aged 18-29 years with multiple sclerosis. CDR3 bases: TGTGCCACCGATGAACCGGGTATCAACACTGAAGCTTTCTTT. Protein: CATDEPGINTEAFF.